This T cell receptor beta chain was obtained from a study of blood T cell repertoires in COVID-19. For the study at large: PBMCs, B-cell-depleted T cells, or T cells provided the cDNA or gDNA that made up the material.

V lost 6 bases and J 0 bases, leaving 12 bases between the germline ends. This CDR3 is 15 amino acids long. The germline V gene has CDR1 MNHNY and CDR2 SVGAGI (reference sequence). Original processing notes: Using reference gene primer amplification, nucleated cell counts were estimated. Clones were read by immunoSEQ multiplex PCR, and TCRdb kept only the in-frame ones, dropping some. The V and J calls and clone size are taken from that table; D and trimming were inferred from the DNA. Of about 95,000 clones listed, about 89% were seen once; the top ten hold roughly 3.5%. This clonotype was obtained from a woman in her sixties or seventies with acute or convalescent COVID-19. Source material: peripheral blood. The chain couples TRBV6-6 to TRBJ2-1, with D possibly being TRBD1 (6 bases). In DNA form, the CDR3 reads TGTGCCAGCAGCAACATACAGGGCTCCTACAATGAGCAGTTCTTC. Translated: CASSNIQGSYNEQFF.